This TCR beta chain was recorded in a study of blood T cells in healthy people across ages. General study findings and limits: Older individuals had lower TCR beta diversity per million T cells (the decline was roughly linear).

The V end lost 2 bases, the J end lost 5 bases, and 13 bases lay between the germline ends. This CDR3 has 15 residues. The V gene's germline CDR1 is SNHLY and CDR2 FYNNEI. Each sample provided at least 6 micrograms of extracted total RNA. Regarding this clonotype: Its antigen is as yet unknown.

The second PCR ran roughly 7 to 11 cycles with a sample-barcoded 5' primer and J-beta primers. Every molecule of cDNA carried a tag from a template-switch adaptor with 12 random nucleotides. Every sample produced at least 2.5 million CDR3-containing paired-end reads. TCRdb passed the 5' RACE reads through MiXCR, listing each CDR3 protein once. The data show around 1.5 million distinct CDR3 sequences, almost 60% seen once. This rearrangement joins TRBV2 to TRBJ1-5; D is perhaps TRBD1 (5 bases). The receptor comes from a man between 18 and 35 years old in good health. The source material was blood. CDR3 nucleotide sequence: TGTGCCAGCAGTGAATCCCGGGACGGGTATCAGCCCCAGCATTTT. This sequence encodes CASSESRDGYQPQHF.